The 26 T cell receptor beta chains presented below share a single source sample, sequenced in a study of T cells and Merkel cell carcinoma outcomes. TCRdb's table, derived via immunoSEQ multiplex PCR, lists solely in-frame clones and lacks some. The data contain 1,500 to 2,000 clones, over 90% of them seen just once; the ten biggest clones take up approximately 1.4%. Sequencing used tumor tissue from Merkel cell carcinoma. The receptor source for this set is a human donor with Merkel cell carcinoma.

The chain links TRBV28 to TRBJ1-5; 7 bases are shared with TRBD1. This CDR3 has 14 amino acids. The ends lost 4 bases at V and 7 bases at J; junction bases unmatched: 7. Germline assignment: CDR1 MDHEN and CDR2 SYDVKM. The DNA of the CDR3 is TGTGCCAGCAGTTATACCCAGGGGGGCCAGCCCCAGCATTTT. It is translated as CASSYTQGGQPQHF.

The table lists this clone with a count of one. The chain links TRBV28 to TRBJ2-2; D not resolved. The germline gives CDR1 MDHEN, CDR2 SYDVKM. This CDR3 spans 12 amino acids. V lost 5 bases and J lost 4, with 5 bases in between. CDR3 DNA sequence: TGTGCCAGCAGTAGGGCCACCGGGGAGCTGTTTTTT. This translates into CASSRATGELFF.

V usage is TRBV6-5 and J usage is TRBJ2-7; D is tentatively TRBD1 or TRBD2 (5 bases each). There are 13 residues in the CDR3. Trimming took 7 bases from V and 2 from J, leaving 12 bases between them. Germline CDR1 is MNHEY and CDR2 is SVGAGI. CDR3 in DNA: TGTGCCAGCACCGACCAGGGAGCCTACGAGCAGTACTTC. Translation gives CASTDQGAYEQYF.

The chain links TRBV28 to TRBJ2-5, with no clear D. The CDR3 totals 12 residues. V was shortened by 6 bases and J by 4 bases, with 9 bases between the two germline ends. CDR1 is MDHEN and CDR2 is SYDVKM in the germline V gene. CDR3 region: CASRTIPETQYF. CDR3 nucleotide sequence: TGTGCCAGCAGAACGATCCCAGAGACCCAGTACTTC.

This rearrangement joins TRBV28 to TRBJ2-7; D unclear. Trimming took 6 bases from V and 7 from J, leaving 16 bases between them. This CDR3 has 13 amino acids. From germline, CDR1 is MDHEN and CDR2 SYDVKM. The CDR3 DNA reads as TGTGCCAGCAGGGCTAACCTAGTCTCGGAGCAGTACTTC. Protein sequence: CASRANLVSEQYF.

To note about this clone: At one boundary the junction diverges from the germline segment, which might be a read error. The J gene is TRBJ2-2, the V gene TRBV19, with a tentative D call TRBD2 (5 bases). The germline V gene encodes CDR1 LNHDA and CDR2 SQIVND (reference sequence). This CDR3 contains 13 residues. The CDR3 sequence: CTSSIAGFGELFF. The CDR3 DNA sequence: TGTACCAGTAGTATTGCGGGCTTCGGGGAACTGTTTTTT.

J is TRBJ1-5 and V is TRBV7-9; D unresolved. CDR1 SEHNR and CDR2 FQNEAQ come from the germline V gene (reference sequence). V shed 2 bases and J shed 6 bases, with 8 bases lying between them. CDR3 size: 13 residues. DNA of the CDR3: TGTGCCAGCAGCTTAACGGATTCTCAGCCCCAGCATTTT. Translation gives CASSLTDSQPQHF.

In this sample, this clone turned up once. The gene calls are TRBV2 and TRBJ1-1; D not resolved. CDR3 length: 15 residues. Looked up from germline, CDR1 is SNHLY and CDR2 is FYNNEI. Trimming removed 0 bases at V and 11 bases at J, with 19 bases between. The CDR3 region is CASSEAPPGAAAAFF. The CDR3 DNA is TGTGCCAGCAGTGAAGCCCCTCCTGGAGCTGCGGCCGCTTTCTTT.

The DNA for the CDR3 is TGCGCCAGCAGCTTAGGACAGGCAATCTCCTACGAGCAGTACTTC. Protein: CASSLGQAISYEQYF. The chain employs TRBV5-1 and TRBJ2-7, with 7 bases aligning to TRBD1. Trimming cost V 2 bases and J 0 bases; bases outside gene matches: 5. Germline V CDR1 and CDR2: SGHRS, YFSETQ. CDR3 length equals 15 residues. Looking up the rest from reference TRBV5-1 and TRBJ2-7 gives the full variable domain: KAGVTQTPRYLIKTRGQQVTLSCSPISGHRSVSWYQQTPGQGLQFLFEYFSETQRNKGNFPGRFSGRQFSNSRSEMNVSTLELGDSALYLCASSLGQAISYEQYFGPGTRLTVT.

This clone was recorded once. The rearrangement uses TRBV6-1 and TRBJ2-2; D is perhaps TRBD1 (6 bases). The germline V and J ends were trimmed by 10 bases and 6 bases, with 12 bases remaining between them. CDR1 is MNHNS and CDR2 is SASEGT in the germline V gene. This CDR3 spans 12 amino acids. In DNA, the CDR3 is TGTGCCACCTACAGGGTCGCCGGGGAGCTGTTTTTT. It yields the protein CATYRVAGELFF.

The chain recombines TRBV27 with TRBJ2-3, with D perhaps TRBD2 (6 bases). V was clipped by 5 bases and J by 3 bases, with 9 bases between them. Germline V gene sequence: CDR1 MNHEY, CDR2 SMNVEV (reference sequence). This CDR3 comprises 13 residues. Here the CDR3 reads CASSIRGTDTQYF. The DNA for the CDR3 is TGTGCCAGCAGTATCCGGGGGACAGATACGCAGTATTTT.

The chain combines TRBV5-1 with TRBJ2-6, with no clear D. Germline CDR1 SGHRS, CDR2 YFSETQ. This CDR3 is built from 17 residues. Trimming removed 1 base from V and 0 bases from J, with 11 bases in between. Here the CDR3 reads CASSLWGESSGANVLTF. The CDR3 coding sequence is TGCGCCAGCAGCTTGTGGGGTGAGAGCTCTGGGGCCAACGTCCTGACTTTC.

The chain recombines TRBV19 with TRBJ2-7; TRBD2 matches at 8 bases. The trim removed 3 bases at V and 0 bases at J, leaving 4 bases unmatched. This CDR3 is built from 15 residues. Germline V CDR1 and CDR2: LNHDA, SQIVND (reference sequence). Written as DNA, the CDR3 is TGTGCCAGTAGTATGGGAGCGGGAGACTCCTACGAGCAGTACTTC. It specifies CASSMGAGDSYEQYF.

This chain joins TRBV28 and TRBJ2-7; D might be TRBD1 (6 bases). The CDR3 is made up of 13 amino acids. Per the germline V gene, CDR1 is MDHEN and CDR2 is SYDVKM. The V end was cut by 3 bases, the J end by 3 bases, with 9 bases between. The CDR3 nucleotides are TGTGCCAGCAGTTTTGTGGGACACTACGAGCAGTACTTC. It translates to CASSFVGHYEQYF.

The chain carries TRBV21-1 and TRBJ2-3; TRBD2, the table's D call, was not compared with the DNA. TRBV21-1 is an annotated pseudogene. The length of the CDR3 is 17 residues. The CDR3 DNA reads TGTGCCAGCAGCAAAAAGGGGGCGGGAGGGCCGTTCGATACGCAGTATTTT. This encodes CASSKKGAGGPFDTQYF.

The genes are TRBV19 and TRBJ1-3; D gene ambiguous. CDR3 length: 13 residues. V was pared by 10 bases and J by 0 bases, with 10 bases between. Germline V gene data show CDR1 as LNHDA and CDR2 as SQIVND (reference sequence). Written as DNA, the CDR3 is TGTGCCACTTCAGGCTACTCTGGAAACACCATATATTTT. Protein: CATSGYSGNTIYF.

This clone was recorded once. The chain employs TRBV2 and TRBJ2-7; TRBD1 matches 8 bases. Germline V gene data show CDR1 as SNHLY and CDR2 as FYNNEI. The CDR3 sequence is 14 residues long. The trim removed 2 bases at V and 9 bases at J, leaving 9 bases unmatched. The DNA for the CDR3 is TGTGCCAGCAGTGAACAGGGGGCAAGGTATTTGCAGTACTTC. Its translation: CASSEQGARYLQYF.

The genes are TRBV27 and TRBJ1-1; 8 bases agree with TRBD1. This CDR3 has 14 residues. Trimming took 10 bases from V and 4 from J; bases not matched to a gene: 11. Germline CDR1 reads MNHEY; CDR2 reads SMNVEV (reference sequence). The CDR3 is CATRRQGRITEAFF. The CDR3 coding sequence is TGTGCCACACGTAGACAGGGGAGGATCACTGAAGCTTTCTTT.

This chain links TRBV7-9 with TRBJ1-4; D is possibly TRBD1 (6 bases). With 5 bases removed from V and 4 bases from J, the gap between germline ends came to 14 bases. Germline V lookup: CDR1 SEHNR, CDR2 FQNEAQ (reference sequence). The CDR3 totals 15 residues. CDR3 nucleotides: TGTGCCAGCAGCGTCCTTACAGGGATTAATGAAAAACTGTTTTTT. This gives the protein CASSVLTGINEKLFF.

This clone was found once. The chain couples TRBV7-2 to TRBJ2-3; D gene unclear. This CDR3 is built from 16 residues. Trimming removed 5 bases at V and 2 bases at J, with 17 bases between. Germline V CDR1 and CDR2: SGHTA, FQGNSA. As DNA, the CDR3 is TGTGCCAGCAGCGCCCGTGGGCGACAAGACACAGATACGCAGTATTTT. It encodes CASSARGRQDTDTQYF.

V usage is TRBV5-1 and J usage is TRBJ2-7, with 7 bases aligning to TRBD1. There are 15 residues in the CDR3. V lost 0 bases, J lost 4 bases, and 7 bases stayed unmatched. Germline V gene lookup returns CDR1 SGHRS and CDR2 YFSETQ. This CDR3 reads CASSLEGARPYEQYF. In DNA form, the CDR3 reads TGCGCCAGCAGCTTGGAGGGGGCGCGACCGTACGAGCAGTACTTC. Looking up the rest from reference TRBV5-1 and TRBJ2-7 gives the full variable domain: KAGVTQTPRYLIKTRGQQVTLSCSPISGHRSVSWYQQTPGQGLQFLFEYFSETQRNKGNFPGRFSGRQFSNSRSEMNVSTLELGDSALYLCASSLEGARPYEQYFGPGTRLTVT.

This sequence joins TRBV9 and TRBJ2-3; D uncertain. In germline, CDR1 is SGDLS, CDR2 YYNGEE. The V end was cut by 0 bases, the J end by 5 bases, with 7 bases between. This CDR3 has 13 amino acids. CDR3 nucleotides: TGTGCCAGCAGCGTAGATGTGGGAGATACGCAGTATTTT. Amino acid sequence: CASSVDVGDTQYF.

The genes are TRBV18 and TRBJ2-2; possible D gene TRBD1, 5 bases. Between the trimmed V and J ends, which lost 3 bases and 4 bases, there was a span of 9 bases. Germline CDR1 and CDR2: KGHSH and LQKENI. The CDR3 sequence is 14 residues long. CDR3 DNA sequence: TGTGCCAGCTCACCTGCAGGGATCACCGGGGAGCTGTTTTTT. Its protein is CASSPAGITGELFF.

The chain has TRBV5-6 and TRBJ2-7, with a possible D match to TRBD2 (7 bases). The CDR3 length is 13 residues. Trimming pared 0 bases from V and 9 bases from J, leaving 13 bases between. Germline CDR1 is SGHDT and CDR2 is YYEEEE. Here the CDR3 DNA reads TGTGCCAGCAGCTTGGAGGGGGGGCTGCGGCAGTACTTC. Protein sequence: CASSLEGGLRQYF.

The rearrangement links TRBV6-4 to TRBJ1-1; D uncertain. Germline CDR1 is MRHNA and CDR2 is SNTAGT. The ends were cut back, 0 bases at V and 5 bases at J, with 10 bases in the middle. The CDR3 sequence is 14 residues long. CDR3 DNA: TGTGCCAGCAGTGACTCGAGTCTAGCTACTGAAGCTTTCTTT. As protein: CASSDSSLATEAFF.

This clone was observed a single time. This chain joins TRBV18 and TRBJ2-5, with 9 bases fitting TRBD2. Germline CDR1 reads KGHSH; CDR2 reads LQKENI. V lost 3 bases to trimming and J lost 3 bases; unmatched junction nucleotides: 2. There are 14 residues in the CDR3. In DNA, the CDR3 is TGTGCCAGCTCACCTGCTAGCGGGAAAGAGACCCAGTACTTC. It is translated as CASSPASGKETQYF.